Sequencing of this T cell receptor (beta chain) was carried out in a study of blood T cell repertoires in COVID-19. On the study more broadly: Sources were T cells, B-cell-depleted T cells, or PBMCs; the material itself was cDNA or gDNA.

Produced via immunoSEQ multiplex PCR; TCRdb's table is partial and in-frame only. The sample yields approximately 230,000 clones, under 95% seen once. CDR1 and CDR2 (germline): SGHAT, FQNNGV. This CDR3 comprises 15 residues. Trimming took 1 base from V and 3 from J; bases not matched to a gene: 4. The clonotype originates from a woman younger than 30 who had recovered from COVID-19. V is TRBV11-2 and J is TRBJ1-2; 8 bases fit TRBD1. Sequencing was performed on PBMCs or T cells enriched from blood (not recorded which). As DNA, the CDR3 is TGTGCCAGCAGCTTAGTCCAGGGGGCCCACTATGGCTACACCTTC. The encoded protein is CASSLVQGAHYGYTF.